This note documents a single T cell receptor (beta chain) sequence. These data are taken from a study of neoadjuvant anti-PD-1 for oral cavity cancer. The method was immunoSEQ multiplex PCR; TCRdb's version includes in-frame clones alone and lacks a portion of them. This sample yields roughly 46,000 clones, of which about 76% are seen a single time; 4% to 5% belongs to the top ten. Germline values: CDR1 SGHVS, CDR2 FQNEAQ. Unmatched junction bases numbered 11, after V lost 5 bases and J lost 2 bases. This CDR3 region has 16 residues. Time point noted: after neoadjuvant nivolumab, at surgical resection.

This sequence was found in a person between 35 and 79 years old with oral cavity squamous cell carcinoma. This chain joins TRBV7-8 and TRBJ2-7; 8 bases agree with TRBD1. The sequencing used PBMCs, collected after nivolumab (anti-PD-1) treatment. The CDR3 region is CASSKPRGPYTYEQYF. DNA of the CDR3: TGTGCCAGCAGCAAACCCAGGGGGCCTTATACCTACGAGCAGTACTTC.